This T cell receptor (beta chain) stems from a study of naive and memory T cell subsets. General study points: Activation and differentiation may alter RNA-based TCR counts.

Turning to this clonotype: Its antigen is undetermined.

The CDR3 is 18 residues long. V dropped 1 base and J dropped 4; count of bases not matched to a gene: 15. Germline CDR1 reads LGHNA; CDR2 reads YNFKEQ. Both TRBC1 and TRBC2 were covered by a beta constant-region primer of two equimolar oligonucleotides. TCRdb independently ran MiXCR on the UMI-ligation and nested PCR reads; one entry per CDR3 protein. Among 150,000 or so distinct CDR3 sequences listed, about 15% were seen once. Overnight CMV lysate stimulation of fresh PBMCs defined donor CMV status by CD4+ IFNgamma. The chain is built from TRBV4-2 and TRBJ1-1, with TRBD1 matching 7 bases. This clonotype was sampled from a human donor in good health. The sequenced sample consisted of naive CD4+ T cells from blood. CDR3 residues: CASSQGRRRPDRATEAFF. As DNA, the CDR3 is TGTGCCAGCAGCCAAGGGCGGCGCAGACCAGACAGGGCCACTGAAGCTTTCTTT.